Listed here are 30 T cell receptor beta chains from one sample, sequenced in a study of shared clonotypes between healthy human individuals. The protocol was immunoSEQ multiplex PCR, while the TCRdb copy is restricted to in-frame clones and leaves out a portion. The sample lists some 550,000 clones, 97% seen once, with 0.057% in the top ten. What was sequenced was naive CD4+ T cells sorted from blood. As to subset: CD45RA+ positively selected. Receptors originate from a woman in her thirties in good health.

This chain connects TRBV28 to TRBJ2-1, with TRBD2 matching over 9 bases. The trim removed 0 bases at V and 3 bases at J, leaving 0 bases unmatched. Germline loops: CDR1 MDHEN, CDR2 SYDVKM. CDR3 length equals 15 residues. The CDR3 spells CASSLWTSGYNEQFF. The CDR3 DNA sequence: TGTGCCAGCAGTTTATGGACTAGCGGCTACAATGAGCAGTTCTTC.

V gene TRBV10-3 combines with J gene TRBJ2-3, with 7 bases lining up with TRBD1. The CDR3 consists of 13 residues. Germline V gives CDR1 ENHRY, CDR2 SYGVKD. V gave up 10 bases and J gave up 1 base; unmatched junction bases: 5. The CDR3 sequence is CATNRGGTDTQYF. The CDR3 DNA is TGTGCCACTAACAGGGGAGGCACAGATACGCAGTATTTT.

The V and J genes are TRBV5-1 and TRBJ1-1; 8 bases line up with TRBD1. The CDR3 length is 15 residues. V shed 4 bases, J shed 10 bases, and the junction held 15 bases outside the gene matches. Looked up from germline, CDR1 is SGHRS and CDR2 is YFSETQ. The CDR3 protein is CASSEGSRDRSGAFF. In DNA, the CDR3 is TGCGCCAGCAGCGAGGGATCTCGGGACAGGAGCGGAGCTTTCTTT.

CDR3 bases: TGTGCCAGCAGTCTCTTTACAGGACAGGGGGATGTTCGGAACACCATATATTTT. Its protein product is CASSLFTGQGDVRNTIYF. The J gene is TRBJ1-3, the V gene TRBV28, with 10 bases matching TRBD1. The CDR3 has 18 amino acids. CDR1 is MDHEN, CDR2 SYDVKM, per germline. With 5 bases clipped from V and 7 bases from J, the junction kept 17 bases outside the gene matches.

This clone appeared a single time. The gene calls are TRBV7-9 and TRBJ2-7, with D unclear. CDR1 is SEHNR, CDR2 FQNEAQ, per germline (reference sequence). The V and J ends lost 2 bases and 0 bases respectively, with 5 bases between them. CDR3 length: 13 residues. The CDR3 reads CASSLTRSYEQYF. CDR3 DNA sequence: TGTGCCAGCAGCTTAACCCGCTCCTACGAGCAGTACTTC.

V usage is TRBV6-5 and J usage is TRBJ1-2; D call uncertain. Between the trimmed V and J ends, which lost 0 bases and 5 bases, there was a span of 7 bases. CDR1 and CDR2 from the germline V gene are MNHEY and SVGAGI. There are 13 residues in the CDR3. CDR3: CASSYSPDYGYTF. CDR3 bases: TGTGCCAGCAGTTACTCTCCTGATTATGGCTACACCTTC.

The genes are TRBV5-1 and TRBJ1-1, with D hard to call. This CDR3 has 14 residues. The germline V gene has CDR1 SGHRS and CDR2 YFSETQ. V was pared by 3 bases and J by 1 base, with 10 bases between. The CDR3 sequence: CASSSLGQNTEAFF. CDR3 DNA sequence: TGCGCCAGCAGCTCCCTGGGTCAGAACACTGAAGCTTTCTTT.

The gene calls are TRBV5-1 and TRBJ2-1, with 7 bases fitting TRBD2. CDR1 and CDR2 from the germline V gene are SGHRS and YFSETQ. CDR3 length: 14 residues. V lost 2 bases and J lost 8; bases outside the gene matches: 7. The CDR3 sequence is CASSFSGRGDEQFF. The CDR3 nucleotides are TGCGCCAGCAGCTTTAGCGGGCGCGGGGATGAGCAGTTCTTC.

This sequence joins TRBV11-2 and TRBJ2-6, with D unresolved. V was trimmed by 1 base and J by 0 bases, leaving 4 bases between them. Germline lookup yields CDR1 SGHAT and CDR2 FQNNGV. This CDR3 is built from 15 residues. In DNA form, the CDR3 reads TGTGCCAGCAGCTTAGGGGTCTCTGGGGCCAACGTCCTGACTTTC. It yields the protein CASSLGVSGANVLTF. Supplemented by reference TRBV11-2 and TRBJ2-6, the full variable domain reads EAGVAQSPRYKIIEKRQSVAFWCNPISGHATLYWYQQILGQGPKLLIQFQNNGVVDDSQLPKDRFSAERLKGVDSTLKIQPAKLEDSAVYLCASSLGVSGANVLTFGAGSRLTVL.

The chain has TRBV29-1 and TRBJ2-5; the D gene could be TRBD1 or TRBD2 (5 bases each). The V end lost 5 bases, the J end lost 7 bases, and 20 bases lay between the germline ends. The CDR3 consists of 14 residues. Germline loops: CDR1 SQVTM, CDR2 ANQGSEA. The CDR3 is CSVKWDQGASTQYF. DNA of the CDR3: TGCAGCGTTAAGTGGGACCAGGGTGCCTCGACCCAGTACTTC.

This sequence joins TRBV10-3 and TRBJ1-4; TRBD1 might be the D (5 bases). The germline V gene encodes CDR1 ENHRY and CDR2 SYGVKD. The CDR3 consists of 14 residues. V was pared by 2 bases and J by 8 bases, with 12 bases between. In DNA form, the CDR3 reads TGTGCCATCAGTGAGGCAGGGATCAGCGAAAAACTGTTTTTT. Translating it yields CAISEAGISEKLFF.

This clone was recorded only once. The chain has TRBV2 and TRBJ2-3, with 9 bases identical to TRBD1. The CDR3 length is 15 residues. Per germline, CDR1 SNHLY and CDR2 FYNNEI. Trimming removed 6 bases from V and 0 bases from J; junction bases left unmatched: 4. CDR3 region: CASSVDRGSTDTQYF. CDR3 DNA: TGTGCCAGCAGCGTGGACAGGGGTAGCACAGATACGCAGTATTTT.

This rearrangement joins TRBV11-3 to TRBJ2-1; no reliable D call. The length of the CDR3 is 13 residues. The V gene's germline CDR1 is SGHNT and CDR2 YENEEA. The V end was cut by 1 base, the J end by 10 bases, with 11 bases between. The CDR3 sequence: CASSLGPSPEQFF. The CDR3 DNA reads TGTGCCAGCAGCTTAGGGCCGTCGCCGGAGCAGTTCTTC.

This rearrangement joins TRBV28 to TRBJ2-3; D call uncertain. CDR1 is MDHEN and CDR2 is SYDVKM in the germline V gene. CDR3 length: 14 amino acids. With 6 bases removed from V and 0 bases from J, the gap between germline ends came to 10 bases. The CDR3 DNA reads TGTGCCAGCAGGCCTTACGGGAGCACAGATACGCAGTATTTT. Its protein product is CASRPYGSTDTQYF.

The CDR3 sequence is CASSPGNMNTEAFF. The CDR3 DNA is TGTGCCAGCAGCCCCGGTAACATGAACACTGAAGCTTTCTTT. The J gene is TRBJ1-1, the V gene TRBV6-4; D remains ambiguous. Germline-derived CDR1 and CDR2 are MRHNA and SNTAGT. CDR3 length: 14 amino acids. Trimming stripped 6 bases from V and 0 bases from J, with 11 bases between.

This clone was observed a single time. This chain connects TRBV29-1 to TRBJ1-2; D unresolved. The CDR3 consists of 15 residues. Germline CDR1 reads SQVTM; CDR2 reads ANQGSEA. Trimming removed 3 bases from V and 3 bases from J, with 17 bases in between. The CDR3 DNA sequence: TGCAGCGTTGACGGGTATCCGGCGGACGACTATGGCTACACCTTC. Residues: CSVDGYPADDYGYTF.

The gene calls are TRBV29-1 and TRBJ2-1; 8 bases line up with TRBD1. The CDR3 covers 13 residues. Germline CDR1 reads SQVTM; CDR2 reads ANQGSEA. Trimming took 4 bases from V and 8 from J; bases not matched to a gene: 7. CDR3 amino acids: CSVAGQGLYEQFF. CDR3 nucleotide sequence: TGCAGCGTTGCAGGACAGGGTTTGTATGAGCAGTTCTTC.

The V call is TRBV11-2, the J call TRBJ1-3; tentatively, D is TRBD1 (5 bases). Germline CDR1 is SGHAT and CDR2 is FQNNGV. The ends were cut back, 1 base at V and 0 bases at J, with 13 bases in the middle. The length of the CDR3 is 17 residues. DNA for the CDR3: TGTGCCAGCAGCTTAGTGGGGGTCGGATCCTCTGGAAACACCATATATTTT. The encoded protein is CASSLVGVGSSGNTIYF.

A note on this clone: Other DNA sequences within the sample encode an identical CDR3. The chain couples TRBV2 to TRBJ2-1; possibly TRBD2 for D (6 bases). V was trimmed by 4 bases and J by 8 bases, leaving 9 bases between them. Germline values: CDR1 SNHLY, CDR2 FYNNEI. CDR3 length equals 12 residues. The DNA for the CDR3 is TGTGCCAGCAGTGCCGGAGGGGATGAGCAGTTCTTC. Its translation is CASSAGGDEQFF.

J is TRBJ1-3 and V is TRBV5-1; weak D call: TRBD1 (5 bases). Germline lookup yields CDR1 SGHRS and CDR2 YFSETQ. The CDR3 runs 17 residues. V was clipped by 0 bases and J by 0 bases, with 13 bases between them. This CDR3 reads CASSLGAGLNSGNTIYF. As DNA, the CDR3 is TGCGCCAGCAGCTTGGGTGCAGGGCTTAACTCTGGAAACACCATATATTTT.

Details on this clone: Given the absence of the conserved phenylalanine or tryptophan at the CDR3 end, a read error is likely. The CDR3 is CASSFQVEAFL. The DNA for the CDR3 is TGTGCCAGCAGTTTTCAGGTGGAAGCTTTCCTT. The rearrangement uses TRBV28 and TRBJ1-1; D gene unclear. CDR3 length equals 11 residues. The V end lost 3 bases, the J end lost 8 bases, and 7 bases lay between the germline ends. CDR1 and CDR2 (germline): MDHEN, SYDVKM.

The rearrangement uses TRBV28 and TRBJ2-2; 9 positions match TRBD1. Germline V CDR1 and CDR2: MDHEN, SYDVKM. V dropped 5 bases and J dropped 5; count of bases not matched to a gene: 6. The CDR3 has 15 amino acids. The CDR3 nucleotides read TGTGCCAGCAGTGCCCGGGACAGGGTTACCGGGGAGCTGTTTTTT. Encoded protein: CASSARDRVTGELFF.

The rearrangement links TRBV28 to TRBJ2-4; 11 bases map to TRBD1. The CDR3 spans 14 residues. Germline loops: CDR1 MDHEN, CDR2 SYDVKM. Losses at the gene ends were 10 bases for V and 4 bases for J; bases not matched to a gene: 6. The CDR3 region has the DNA TGTGCCACGGAGGACAGGGGGCTGAAAAACATTCAGTACTTC. It translates to CATEDRGLKNIQYF.

This clone has more than one count but fewer than ten. The chain joins TRBV30 to TRBJ1-2; unclear D gene. Deletions cut 2 bases from V and 4 bases from J, with 11 bases between. Germline V gene data show CDR1 as GTSNPN and CDR2 as SVGIG (reference sequence). This CDR3 is 13 amino acids long. CDR3 sequence: CAWSRGVLYGYTF. The DNA of the CDR3 is TGTGCCTGGAGTCGCGGAGTGCTCTATGGCTACACCTTC.

This clone was counted a single time. This chain joins TRBV15 and TRBJ2-1, with D hard to call. Germline V gene lookup returns CDR1 LNHNV and CDR2 YYDKDF (reference sequence). The CDR3 sequence is 13 residues long. V was trimmed by 3 bases and J by 6 bases, leaving 9 bases between them. The CDR3 protein is CATSSRLVNEQFF. CDR3 nucleotide sequence: TGTGCCACCAGCAGCCGACTTGTCAATGAGCAGTTCTTC.

The V and J genes are TRBV30 and TRBJ2-2; 7 nucleotides line up with TRBD2. The CDR3 covers 17 residues. Trimming removed 4 bases from V and 2 bases from J; junction bases left unmatched: 13. Germline CDR1 GTSNPN, CDR2 SVGIG (reference sequence). This chain's CDR3 is CAWNGLGSSGNTGELFF. The CDR3 DNA sequence: TGTGCCTGGAATGGTTTGGGATCTAGCGGAAACACCGGGGAGCTGTTTTTT.

CDR3 coding DNA: TGTGCCAGCAGTGAGTGGCGGGAAGCGGGGACCCAGTACTTC. This translates into CASSEWREAGTQYF. The V call is TRBV6-1, the J call TRBJ2-5, with D tentatively TRBD2 (6 bases). The germline V gene has CDR1 MNHNS and CDR2 SASEGT. This CDR3 has 14 amino acids. V lost 3 bases to trimming and J lost 7 bases, with 15 bases between them.

This chain connects TRBV18 to TRBJ1-2; no reliable D call. Germline CDR1 is KGHSH and CDR2 is LQKENI. The V gene lost 3 bases and the J gene lost 3 bases, with 14 bases spanning the gap. The length of the CDR3 is 15 residues. The CDR3 region is CASSPDIFTHYGYTF. CDR3 nucleotides: TGTGCCAGCTCACCCGATATCTTTACTCACTATGGCTACACCTTC.

V is TRBV5-4 and J is TRBJ2-3, with 9 bases identical to TRBD2. This CDR3 is 15 amino acids long. Germline V gene sequence: CDR1 SGHNT, CDR2 YYREEE (reference sequence). V lost 4 bases, J lost 4 bases, and 7 bases stayed unmatched. CDR3 sequence reads: CASSVLAGAADTQYF. Written as DNA, the CDR3 is TGTGCCAGCAGCGTTTTAGCGGGAGCGGCAGATACGCAGTATTTT.

This clone was picked up one time. The chain carries TRBV11-3 and TRBJ2-5; tentatively, D is TRBD1 (5 bases). CDR1 and CDR2 (germline): SGHNT, YENEEA. The length of the CDR3 is 14 residues. Trimming cost V 7 bases and J 3 bases, with 15 bases left between them. The CDR3 coding sequence is TGTGCCAGCATACCTGGGGCGTCCGAAGAGACCCAGTACTTC. Its protein product is CASIPGASEETQYF.